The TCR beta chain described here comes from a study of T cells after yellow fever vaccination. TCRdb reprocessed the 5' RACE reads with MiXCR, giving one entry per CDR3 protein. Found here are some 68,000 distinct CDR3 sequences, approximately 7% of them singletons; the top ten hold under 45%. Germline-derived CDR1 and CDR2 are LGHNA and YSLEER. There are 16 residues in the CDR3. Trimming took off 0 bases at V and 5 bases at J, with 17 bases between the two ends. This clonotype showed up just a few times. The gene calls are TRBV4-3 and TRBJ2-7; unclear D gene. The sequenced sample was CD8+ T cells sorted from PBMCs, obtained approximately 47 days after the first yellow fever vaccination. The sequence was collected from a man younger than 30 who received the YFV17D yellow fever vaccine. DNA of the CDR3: TGCGCCAGCAGCCAAGATCAATGGTGGACCCCGGACGAGCAGTACTTC. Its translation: CASSQDQWWTPDEQYF.